This TCR beta chain was found in a study of OX40 agonist ivuxolimab in advanced cancers. V was trimmed by 6 bases and J by 2 bases, leaving 11 bases between them. Germline-derived CDR1 and CDR2 are KGHSH and LQKENI. CDR3 size: 14 residues. Sequenced by immunoSEQ multiplex PCR; TCRdb stores in-frame clones only, minus some. The table has 75,000 to 95,000 clones, 91% seen once. The gene calls are TRBV18 and TRBJ1-3; D is possibly TRBD1 (6 bases). This specimen was CD4+ or CD8+ T cells sorted from blood, taken in a trial of the OX40 agonist ivuxolimab. The clonotype originates from an adult with an advanced solid tumor such as melanoma, head and neck, liver or kidney cancer. The CDR3 coding sequence is TGTGCCAGCTCCCGGGGGCTTCCTGGAAACACCATATATTTT. This translates into CASSRGLPGNTIYF. Supplemented by reference TRBV18 and TRBJ1-3, the full variable domain reads NAGVMQNPRHLVRRRGQEARLRCSPMKGHSHVYWYRQLPEEGLKFMVYLQKENIIDESGMPKERFSAEFPKEGPSILRIQQVVRGDSAAYFCASSRGLPGNTIYFGEGSWLTVV.